Following are 15 T cell receptor beta chains from one sample sequenced in a study of blood T cell repertoires in COVID-19. TCRdb's copy holds only in-frame clones and misses some; the assay was immunoSEQ multiplex PCR. The sample includes some 150,000 clones, about 88% of them seen just once. The sequencing sample was made of peripheral blood. The receptors derive from a human donor in a cohort sampled during active COVID-19.

The chain combines TRBV19 with TRBJ2-3; no reliable D call. The CDR3 runs 13 residues. The germline V gene encodes CDR1 LNHDA and CDR2 SQIVND (reference sequence). Between the trimmed V and J ends, which lost 3 bases and 6 bases, there was a span of 10 bases. The CDR3 spells CASSIRTADTQYF. The CDR3, as DNA: TGTGCCAGTAGTATTAGAACAGCTGATACGCAGTATTTT.

The chain links TRBV28 to TRBJ1-2, with D possibly matching TRBD1 (6 bases). V was cut by 5 bases and J by 6 bases, with 16 bases left in between. CDR1 MDHEN and CDR2 SYDVKM come from the germline V gene. This CDR3 contains 14 residues. In DNA form, the CDR3 reads TGTGCCAGCAGTGAGGCGGGGGGGGCCCATGGCTACACCTTC. This codes for CASSEAGGAHGYTF.

The chain is built from TRBV5-5 and TRBJ1-5; TRBD1 might be the D (6 bases). Trimming removed 4 bases at V and 0 bases at J, with 14 bases between. The CDR3 is made up of 16 amino acids. Looked up from germline, CDR1 is SGHKS and CDR2 is YYEKEE (reference sequence). The CDR3: CASSAQQGYSNQPQHF. The CDR3 nucleotides are TGTGCCAGCAGCGCCCAACAGGGCTATAGCAATCAGCCCCAGCATTTT.

This sequence joins TRBV3-1 (or the pseudogene TRBV3-2) and TRBJ1-1; TRBD1 might be the D (6 bases). This CDR3 spans 13 amino acids. V gave up 2 bases and J gave up 8 bases, with 12 bases separating them. Germline V lookup: CDR1 LGHDT, CDR2 YNNKEL (reference sequence). CDR3 DNA sequence: TGTGCCAGCAGCCAAAACGCGGGGGCAGAAGCTTTCTTT. Encoded protein: CASSQNAGAEAFF.

The rearrangement joins TRBV15 to TRBJ1-1, with D unclear. CDR3 size: 17 residues. The V and J ends lost 5 bases and 4 bases respectively, with 23 bases between them. Per germline, CDR1 LNHNV and CDR2 YYDKDF (reference sequence). The CDR3 loop reads CATSVHPRNVRATEAFF. DNA for the CDR3: TGTGCCACCAGCGTCCACCCCAGGAATGTGCGTGCCACTGAAGCTTTCTTT.

The genes are TRBV7-8 and TRBJ1-4; TRBD1 agrees at 8 bases. The V segment lost 5 bases and the J segment 5 bases; nucleotides outside the gene matches: 7. The germline gives CDR1 SGHVS, CDR2 FQNEAQ. The CDR3 is 15 amino acids. CDR3 nucleotides: TGTGCCAGCAGCCCGACCGGGACAGGAAATGAAAAACTGTTTTTT. It translates to CASSPTGTGNEKLFF. The whole variable domain, remainder taken from reference TRBV7-8 and TRBJ1-4, is GAGVSQSPRYKVAKRGQDVALRCDPISGHVSLFWYQQALGQGPEFLTYFQNEAQLDKSGLPSDRFFAERPEGSVSTLKIQRTQQEDSAVYLCASSPTGTGNEKLFFGSGTQLSVL.

The chain is built from TRBV4-3 and TRBJ2-7; no reliable D call. The CDR3 is 14 residues long. CDR1 LGHNA and CDR2 YSLEER come from the germline V gene. The V end lost 4 bases, the J end lost 0 bases, and 10 bases lay between the germline ends. The CDR3 loop reads CASSLDILSYEQYF. CDR3 bases: TGCGCCAGCAGCCTCGACATCCTCTCCTACGAGCAGTACTTC.

The V gene is TRBV19, the J gene TRBJ1-2; 8 bases agree with TRBD1. CDR1 is LNHDA and CDR2 is SQIVND in the germline V gene (reference sequence). J lost 4 bases, V lost 6 bases, and 7 bases had no gene match. The length of the CDR3 is 14 residues. The CDR3 loop reads CASSVDRDVYGYTF. The CDR3 DNA is TGTGCCAGTAGCGTGGACAGGGATGTCTATGGCTACACCTTC. Full variable domain (outside the CDR3, taken from reference TRBV19 and TRBJ1-2): DGGITQSPKYLFRKEGQNVTLSCEQNLNHDAMYWYRQDPGQGLRLIYYSQIVNDFQKGDIAEGYSVSREKKESFPLTVTSAQKNPTAFYLCASSVDRDVYGYTFGSGTRLTVV.

The V gene is TRBV28, the J gene TRBJ1-5, with a tentative D call TRBD1 (6 bases). The germline gives CDR1 MDHEN, CDR2 SYDVKM. Trimming took 2 bases from V and 0 from J, leaving 11 bases between them. The CDR3 totals 16 residues. The CDR3 nucleotides are TGTGCCAGCAGTTTAAGAGGGGGGGCTAGCAATCAGCCCCAGCATTTT. This gives the protein CASSLRGGASNQPQHF.

The chain combines TRBV10-3 with TRBJ1-2; 8 positions agree with TRBD1. The ends lost 2 bases at V and 4 bases at J; junction bases unmatched: 3. The germline gives CDR1 ENHRY, CDR2 SYGVKD. The CDR3 totals 14 residues. The CDR3 nucleotides are TGTGCCATCAGTGAGGACAGGGGAGGCTATGGCTACACCTTC. Translation: CAISEDRGGYGYTF.

This sequence joins TRBV15 and TRBJ2-3, with 7 bases fitting TRBD2. J lost 0 bases, V lost 1 base, and 13 bases had no gene match. This CDR3 spans 19 amino acids. The germline gives CDR1 LNHNV, CDR2 YYDKDF (reference sequence). The chain's CDR3 is CATSRVASGRLGSTDTQYF. CDR3 sequence (DNA): TGTGCCACCAGCAGAGTAGCTAGCGGCCGACTGGGTAGCACAGATACGCAGTATTTT.

The V and J genes are TRBV27 and TRBJ1-1; 7 bases agree with TRBD1. Germline CDR1 is MNHEY and CDR2 is SMNVEV (reference sequence). Unmatched junction bases numbered 8, after V lost 5 bases and J lost 5 bases. The CDR3 sequence is 14 residues long. CDR3 nucleotide sequence: TGTGCCAGCAGTCCCAGGGGGTCAGGGACTGAAGCTTTCTTT. Its translation: CASSPRGSGTEAFF.

The chain combines TRBV9 with TRBJ2-5, with 8 bases lining up with TRBD2. This CDR3 is built from 16 residues. The trim removed 0 bases at V and 3 bases at J, leaving 7 bases unmatched. Germline-derived CDR1 and CDR2 are SGDLS and YYNGEE. The CDR3 protein is CASSVAGVAGKETQYF. The CDR3 bases are TGTGCCAGCAGCGTAGCTGGCGTAGCGGGGAAAGAGACCCAGTACTTC.

This rearrangement joins TRBV7-9 to TRBJ1-2; TRBD1 might be the D (6 bases). Per the germline V gene, CDR1 is SEHNR and CDR2 is FQNEAQ (reference sequence). CDR3 length: 14 residues. Trimming stripped 5 bases from V and 2 bases from J, with 12 bases between. DNA of the CDR3: TGTGCCAGCAGCCAATCGACAGGAAACTATGGCTACACCTTC. Protein product: CASSQSTGNYGYTF.

A single count supports this clone. The chain carries TRBV6-2 or TRBV6-3 and TRBJ2-3; 8 bases agree with TRBD2. The CDR3 totals 15 residues. V lost 4 bases, J lost 2 bases, and 5 bases stayed unmatched. CDR1 and CDR2 from the germline V gene are MNHEY and SVGEGT. CDR3 sequence: CASSFRRGVTDTQYF. CDR3 DNA: TGTGCCAGCAGTTTTAGGCGGGGGGTCACAGATACGCAGTATTTT.